This is a list of T cell receptor beta chains from one sample in a study of blood T cell repertoires in COVID-19. Some clones are missing from TCRdb's copy, which holds only in-frame ones; the method was immunoSEQ multiplex PCR. Here the sample spans roughly 300,000 clones, 88% being singletons. The specimen was peripheral blood. The receptors were gathered from a man between 18 and 35 years old with active or convalescent COVID-19. The CDR3 runs from the conserved cysteine through the conserved F or W. Fields, in order: J gene, D gene, V gene, clone size, CDR3 protein, CDR3 DNA. The D gene is left open where the match is weak. Clone size is given for some rows only: seen once, a few or many times, or a class if the clone is expanded.

TRBJ1-2,TRBD1,TRBV7-2,-,CASSSNNRGAYGYTF,TGTGCCAGCAGCTCAAATAACAGGGGAGCCTATGGCTACACCTTC
TRBJ1-5,TRBD1,TRBV19,-,CASSIDRWAGGEPQHF,TGTGCCAGTAGTATAGATAGGTGGGCAGGGGGCGAGCCCCAGCATTTT
TRBJ1-2,TRBD1,TRBV7-9,-,CASSPKGQTNYGYTF,TGTGCCAGCAGCCCCAAGGGACAGACTAACTATGGCTACACCTTC
TRBJ2-4,TRBD1,TRBV7-9,-,CASSPQGYIQYF,TGTGCCAGCAGCCCACAGGGGTACATTCAGTACTTC
TRBJ2-7,TRBD2,TRBV18,-,CASSSQRGEQYF,TGTGCCAGCTCATCTCAGCGGGGCGAGCAGTACTTC
TRBJ2-1,-,TRBV19,-,CASRPPGGEVNEQFF,TGTGCCAGTAGACCTCCCGGAGGGGAGGTGAATGAGCAGTTCTTC
TRBJ2-7,-,TRBV9,-,CASSVGVKDEQYF,TGTGCCAGCAGCGTCGGGGTAAAGGACGAGCAGTACTTC
TRBJ2-5,-,TRBV9,-,CASSDRDRERTQYF,TGTGCCAGCAGCGACCGGGACCGGGAGAGGACCCAGTACTTC
TRBJ1-2,-,TRBV12-3/TRBV12-4,once,CASSSVPLYGYTF,TGTGCCAGCAGTTCAGTGCCCCTCTATGGCTACACCTTC
TRBJ1-1,TRBD1,TRBV5-1,-,CASSLGQGRTEAFF,TGCGCCAGCAGCTTGGGACAGGGTAGAACTGAAGCTTTCTTT
TRBJ2-2,TRBD2,TRBV9,-,CASSVRRGGFDTGELFF,TGTGCCAGCAGCGTTAGGCGGGGGGGTTTCGACACCGGGGAGCTGTTTTTT
TRBJ2-4,-,TRBV21-1,-,CASREETGGPSTLTKNIQYF,TGTGCCAGCAGAGAAGAGACGGGGGGACCCTCCACGCTAACCAAAAACATTCAGTACTTC
TRBJ1-4,-,TRBV19,-,CASSMFRGSGEKLFF,TGTGCCAGTAGTATGTTCCGGGGTAGTGGCGAAAAACTGTTTTTT
TRBJ2-7,TRBD2,TRBV14,-,CASSLAGVYEQYF,TGTGCCAGCAGCCTAGCGGGGGTCTACGAGCAGTACTTC
TRBJ1-1,-,TRBV27,-,CASRGTRNTEAFF,TGTGCCAGCAGGGGGACTCGGAACACTGAAGCTTTCTTT
TRBJ2-6,-,TRBV16,-,CASSQSRGSGANVLTF,TGTGCCAGCAGCCAATCAAGGGGCTCTGGGGCCAACGTCCTGACTTTC
TRBJ2-7,TRBD2,TRBV6-4,-,CASIIPGGWRGGYEQYF,TGTGCCAGCATCATCCCGGGGGGTTGGCGGGGTGGATACGAGCAGTACTTC
TRBJ1-2,TRBD1,TRBV10-1,-,CARGQGARVNYGYTF,TGCGCCAGGGGACAGGGGGCGCGGGTTAACTATGGCTACACCTTC
TRBJ1-1,-,TRBV23-1,-,CASSQSLVSLNTEAFF,TGCGCCAGCAGTCAATCGCTAGTCAGCTTGAACACTGAAGCTTTCTTT
TRBJ1-2,TRBD1,TRBV6-6,-,CASSYSTGGLWGYTF,TGTGCCAGCAGTTACTCGACAGGGGGCCTCTGGGGCTACACCTTC
TRBJ1-1,-,TRBV27,-,CASSYMKADTEAFF,TGTGCCAGCAGCTATATGAAAGCGGACACTGAAGCTTTCTTT
TRBJ2-3,-,TRBV9,once,CASSVDSGQSTDTQYF,TGTGCCAGCAGCGTAGATAGCGGACAAAGCACAGATACGCAGTATTTT
TRBJ1-5,-,TRBV6-5,-,CASSYSIGSGQPQHF,TGTGCCAGCAGTTACTCGATCGGGTCGGGTCAGCCCCAGCATTTT
TRBJ1-4,-,TRBV5-1,-,CASSSGGLAGADEKLFF,TGCGCCAGCAGCTCGGGCGGATTGGCAGGGGCGGACGAAAAACTGTTTTTT
TRBJ2-3,-,TRBV11-2,-,CASSMPGGGADTQYF,TGTGCCAGCAGCATGCCTGGGGGGGGCGCAGATACGCAGTATTTT
TRBJ2-1,TRBD1,TRBV2,-,CASSLDRSTYNEQFF,TGTGCCAGCAGCCTGGACAGGAGCACCTACAATGAGCAGTTCTTC
TRBJ2-7,-,TRBV21-1,-,CASSKGGGITHEQYF,TGTGCCAGCAGTAAAGGGGGGGGGATCACCCACGAGCAGTACTTC
TRBJ2-3,TRBD2,TRBV9,-,CASSVASGATDTQYF,TGTGCCAGCAGCGTCGCTAGCGGGGCGACAGATACGCAGTATTTT
TRBJ1-6,-,TRBV12-3/TRBV12-4,once,CASSSTDNSPLHF,TGTGCCAGCAGTTCGACAGATAATTCACCCCTCCACTTT
TRBJ2-3,-,TRBV9,-,CASSSSTDTQYF,TGTGCCAGCAGCTCTAGCACAGATACGCAGTATTTT
TRBJ1-1,-,TRBV27,-,CASSFRRVTEAFF,TGTGCCAGCAGTTTCCGCAGGGTCACTGAAGCTTTCTTT
TRBJ2-7,TRBD1,TRBV18,-,CASSPPGQIYYEQYF,TGTGCCAGCTCACCACCGGGACAGATTTACTACGAGCAGTACTTC
TRBJ1-4,-,TRBV27,once,CASSLRPFRATNEKLFF,TGTGCCAGCAGTTTACGACCCTTTCGGGCAACTAATGAAAAACTGTTTTTT
TRBJ1-2,TRBD1,TRBV29-1,-,CSGTASYGYTF,TGCTCTGGGACAGCCAGCTATGGCTACACCTTC
TRBJ2-5,-,TRBV7-9,-,CASSLGGYETQYF,TGTGCCAGCAGCTTAGGAGGGTATGAGACCCAGTACTTC
TRBJ2-5,-,TRBV24-1,-,CATSDGREVETQYF,TGTGCCACCAGTGATGGCAGGGAGGTAGAGACCCAGTACTTC
TRBJ1-2,TRBD1,TRBV3-1/TRBV3-2,-,CASSQGTVHGYTF,TGTGCCAGCAGCCAGGGGACAGTCCATGGCTACACCTTC
TRBJ1-1,-,TRBV9,-,CASSEGGGSLTEAFF,TGTGCCAGCAGCGAGGGTGGGGGCAGCTTGACTGAAGCTTTCTTT
TRBJ2-5,TRBD2,TRBV27,-,CASSSPSGGRETQYF,TGTGCCAGCAGTTCTCCCAGCGGGGGGCGTGAGACCCAGTACTTC
TRBJ1-3,-,TRBV12-3/TRBV12-4,-,CASRGGPGNTIYF,TGTGCCAGCAGGGGGGGTCCTGGAAACACCATATATTTT